This T cell receptor beta chain is from a study of post-analysis software for immune sequencing data. Whole-study findings and limits: Significantly lower normalized Chao1 diversity was seen in multiple sclerosis patients than in controls. Patients had higher frequencies than controls of five or six TRBV segments, including TRBV5-6, TRBV5-1 and TRBV20-1. When the samples were clustered directly with F measure, those that had been prepared in the same batch showed strong co-clustering.

The V segment lost 0 bases and the J segment 9 bases; nucleotides outside the gene matches: 10. The V gene's germline CDR1 is SGDLS and CDR2 YYNGEE. The CDR3 covers 17 residues. Details on this clonotype: Its specificity is not known.

cDNA libraries for TCR beta contained unique molecular identifiers. T cells, about 0.85 to 11 million of them, yielded about half a million cDNA molecules. One entry per CDR3 protein results from TCRdb running MiXCR on the PCR reads. This table has approximately 630,000 distinct CDR3 sequences, approximately 59% appearing once. V and J are TRBV9 and TRBJ2-1; 12 positions agree with TRBD2. Sequenced: blood. The sequence was collected from a girl aged 2 to 10 with multiple sclerosis. The CDR3 coding sequence is TGTGCCAGCAGCGTAGATCCTAGCGGGGGGGCTAAAAGTGAGCAGTTCTTC. Translating it yields CASSVDPSGGAKSEQFF.